This T cell receptor (beta chain) came from a study of T cells in Graves' hyperthyroidism and ophthalmopathy. Using RNA transcripts as the source, TCR beta CDR3 regions were amplified. Initially, a first-round RT-PCR of the TCR CDR3 employed the HTBI primer set. Each CDR3 protein gets one entry after TCRdb re-called the multiplex PCR reads with MiXCR. This sample has about 210,000 distinct CDR3 sequences; under 20% occur once, and the top ten carry around 50%. Study conclusions and caveats: Most expanded thyroid clonotypes above 0.001 recurred in blood.

This clonotype was observed a handful of times. No antigen is known for it. Graves' hyperthyroidism qualified as stable when ophthalmopathy did not progress within 18 months. Newly diagnosed hyperthyroidism, duration under 2 months, in patients aged 18 to 65. The sample taken for sequencing was blood. This clonotype was obtained from a man aged 50-60 years with Graves' hyperthyroidism.

The CDR3 DNA reads as TGTGCCAGCTCACCAACCGGGGACGAGCAGTACTTC. Protein product: CASSPTGDEQYF. The rearrangement uses TRBV18 and TRBJ2-7; D is perhaps TRBD2 (5 bases). With 2 bases removed from V and 5 bases from J, the gap between germline ends came to 7 bases. CDR3 length equals 12 residues. Germline V gives CDR1 KGHSH, CDR2 LQKENI.